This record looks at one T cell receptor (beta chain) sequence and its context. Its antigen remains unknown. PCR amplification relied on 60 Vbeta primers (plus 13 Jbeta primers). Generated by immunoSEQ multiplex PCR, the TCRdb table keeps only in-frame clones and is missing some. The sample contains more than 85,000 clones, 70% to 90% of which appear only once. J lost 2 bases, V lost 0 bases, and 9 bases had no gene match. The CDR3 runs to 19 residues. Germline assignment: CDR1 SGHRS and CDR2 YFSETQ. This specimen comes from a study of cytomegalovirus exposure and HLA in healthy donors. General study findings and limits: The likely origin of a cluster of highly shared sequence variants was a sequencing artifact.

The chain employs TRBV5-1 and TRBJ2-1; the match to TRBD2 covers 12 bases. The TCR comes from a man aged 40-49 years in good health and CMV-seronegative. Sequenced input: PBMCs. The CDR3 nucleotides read TGCGCCAGCAGCTTGGACCCTAGCGGGGGGGCAGGTACCTACAATGAGCAGTTCTTC. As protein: CASSLDPSGGAGTYNEQFF.